This TCR beta chain was obtained from a study of blood T cells in healthy people across ages. PCR was performed a second time for roughly 6 to 12 cycles using a sample-barcoded 5' primer and a J-beta primer mix. TCRdb analysed the 5' RACE reads with MiXCR anew, one entry per CDR3 protein. The data hold hundreds of thousands of distinct CDR3 sequences, with around 25% observed a single time. This clonotype was picked up a small number of times. CDR3 length: 15 amino acids. Per germline, CDR1 SGHAT and CDR2 FQNNGV. The people who gave samples were healthy Caucasians from Russia, aged about 6 to 100. This same sample was also part of a study on T cells of mothers and their children. That paper notes: The authors used all extracted RNA for cDNA synthesis, at approximately 1.5 ug per 15 ul. Per child, 2.8 million or so TCR beta CDR3 reads were obtained, against over 9 million per mother. Unrelated mother-child pairs always had slightly, but never significantly, lower normalized overlap than related pairs.

The J gene is TRBJ2-5, the V gene TRBV11-2, with D maybe TRBD2 (6 bases). The J call could be wrong; TRBJ2-7 is a better fit for the DNA end. Sequencing was performed on blood. This receptor was obtained from a boy under 18 in good health. The CDR3, as DNA: TGTGCCAGCAGCCCAGGCCTGCGGGGACCGGGCGAGCAGTACTTC. Its translation: CASSPGLRGPGEQYF.